This T cell receptor (beta chain) was recorded in a study of identical twins. Whole-study results and caveats: Out-of-frame alpha sequences common to twins exhibited an excess of low generation probability. Models came in too low on out-of-frame TCR alpha sharing in monozygotic twins. For cord blood, abundant beta clonotypes had fewer insertions, unlike memory repertoires, which showed none.

Concerning this clonotype: The antigen remains undetermined.

TCRdb itself ran the 5' RACE reads through MiXCR, one entry per CDR3 protein. The sample has about 500,000 distinct CDR3 sequences; approximately 14% are singletons. This CDR3 has 14 amino acids. Trimming took 6 bases from V and 3 from J, leaving 15 bases between them. From germline, CDR1 is SNHLY and CDR2 FYNNEI. This same sample was also part of a study on yellow fever vaccine responses in identical twins.

Sequences were obtained from CD4+ T cells sorted from blood. The TCR originated in a woman between 18 and 29 years old in good health. The J gene is TRBJ2-7, the V gene TRBV2, with D possibly TRBD2 on 5 matching bases. Here the CDR3 reads CASSIAWGSYEQYF. The CDR3 DNA follows: TGTGCCAGCAGCATAGCGTGGGGAAGCTACGAGCAGTACTTC.